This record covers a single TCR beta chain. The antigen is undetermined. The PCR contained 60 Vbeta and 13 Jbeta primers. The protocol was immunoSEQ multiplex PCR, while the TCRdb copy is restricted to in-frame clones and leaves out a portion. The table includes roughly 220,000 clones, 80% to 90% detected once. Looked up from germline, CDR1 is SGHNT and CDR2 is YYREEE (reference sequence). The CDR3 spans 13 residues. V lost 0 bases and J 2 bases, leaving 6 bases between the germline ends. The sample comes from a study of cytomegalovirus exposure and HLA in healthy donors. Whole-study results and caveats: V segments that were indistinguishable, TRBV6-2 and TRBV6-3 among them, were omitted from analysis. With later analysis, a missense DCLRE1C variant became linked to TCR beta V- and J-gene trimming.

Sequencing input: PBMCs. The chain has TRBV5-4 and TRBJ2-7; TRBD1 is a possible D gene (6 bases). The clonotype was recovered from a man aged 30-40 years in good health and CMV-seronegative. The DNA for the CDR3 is TGTGCCAGCAGCTTGGGGGGGCCCTACGAGCAGTACTTC. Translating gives CASSLGGPYEQYF.